The 25 T cell receptor beta chains below come from one sample, sequenced in a study of OX40 agonist ivuxolimab in advanced cancers. Clones were sequenced by immunoSEQ multiplex PCR, and TCRdb holds only the in-frame ones, with some missing. This table has some 70,000 clones, 86% appearing once. This material consisted of CD4+ or CD8+ T cells sorted from blood, taken in a trial of the OX40 agonist ivuxolimab. The receptors come from an adult with an advanced solid tumor such as melanoma, head and neck, liver or kidney cancer.

This sequence joins TRBV6-5 and TRBJ2-3, with D tentatively TRBD1 (6 bases). CDR1 is MNHEY and CDR2 is SVGAGI in the germline V gene. The V end lost 2 bases, the J end lost 4 bases, and 13 bases lay between the germline ends. The CDR3 covers 15 residues. CDR3 sequence reads: CASSYVWGRPDTQYF. CDR3 in DNA: TGTGCCAGCAGTTACGTCTGGGGGCGCCCAGATACGCAGTATTTT.

The chain links TRBV4-2 to TRBJ2-7; D is unclear. The CDR3 spans 13 residues. V was clipped by 1 base and J by 4 bases, with 8 bases between them. Germline lookup yields CDR1 LGHNA and CDR2 YNFKEQ. In nucleotides, the CDR3 is TGTGCCAGCAGCCAAGGTTTCGCATACGAGCAGTACTTC. Its translation is CASSQGFAYEQYF.

As to this clone: Sequence at one end of the junction differs from germline and may be a read error. The chain joins TRBV4-1 to TRBJ2-2; the D gene is possibly TRBD1 (6 bases). Germline assignment: CDR1 MGHRA and CDR2 YSYEKL. The CDR3 spans 15 residues. The CDR3 spells CASSKDQGYTGELFF. CDR3 nucleotide sequence: TGCGCCAGCAGCAAAGATCAGGGGTACACCGGGGAGCTGTTTTTT.

This clone was seen only a few times. The chain carries TRBV12-5 and TRBJ2-2; weak D call: TRBD1 (8 bases). Germline lookup yields CDR1 LGHNT and CDR2 FRNRAP. The V gene lost 7 bases and the J gene lost 7 bases, with 19 bases spanning the gap. The CDR3 consists of 15 residues. DNA for the CDR3: TGTGCTAGTGTCCCAGGGGGCGGGGGTGGCGGGGAGCTGTTTTTT. Its translation: CASVPGGGGGGELFF.

The chain carries TRBV5-1 and TRBJ2-3; D uncertain. V was trimmed by 0 bases and J by 0 bases, leaving 11 bases between them. The germline CDR1 and CDR2 sequences are SGHRS and YFSETQ. The CDR3 covers 16 residues. The CDR3 DNA reads as TGCGCCAGCAGCTTGGAGGGCAGCACTAGCACAGATACGCAGTATTTT. Its translation is CASSLEGSTSTDTQYF.

V is TRBV19 and J is TRBJ1-1; 8 nucleotides line up with TRBD1. The CDR3 extends over 14 amino acids. V shed 4 bases and J 6 bases; nucleotides not matched to a gene: 7. The germline CDR1 and CDR2 sequences are LNHDA and SQIVND (reference sequence). The CDR3 sequence: CASSTTGGQAEAFF. For the CDR3, the DNA is TGTGCCAGTAGTACCACAGGGGGTCAGGCTGAAGCTTTCTTT.

This sequence joins TRBV4-1 and TRBJ1-6; D uncertain. Trimming cost V 0 bases and J 13 bases, with 10 bases left between them. This CDR3 has 13 amino acids. CDR1 is MGHRA and CDR2 is YSYEKL in the germline V gene. For the CDR3, the DNA is TGCGCCAGCAGCCAAGACCTCCCTGGGCCCCTCCACTTT. Its protein product is CASSQDLPGPLHF.

V usage is TRBV10-3 and J usage is TRBJ1-2; possible D gene TRBD1, 5 bases. The V gene lost 6 bases and the J gene lost 2 bases, with 7 bases spanning the gap. The germline CDR1 and CDR2 sequences are ENHRY and SYGVKD. The CDR3 is 12 residues long. CDR3 residues: CAIREGNYGYTF. The CDR3 nucleotides read TGTGCCATCAGGGAGGGGAACTATGGCTACACCTTC.

The V gene is TRBV10-3, the J gene TRBJ1-1; perhaps TRBD1 as D (6 bases). V was clipped by 11 bases and J by 6 bases, with 22 bases between them. There are 14 residues in the CDR3. Per germline, CDR1 ENHRY and CDR2 SYGVKD. Written as DNA, the CDR3 is TGTGCCTCCTGCTCCGTATCAGGGGTTTCTGAAGCTTTCTTT. As protein: CASCSVSGVSEAFF.

This chain links TRBV7-2 with TRBJ1-5; D is uncertain. Trimming pared 6 bases from V and 0 bases from J, leaving 12 bases between. Germline loops: CDR1 SGHTA, CDR2 FQGNSA. The CDR3 sequence is 15 residues long. In DNA form, the CDR3 reads TGTGCCAGCAGTCAAAACGTAGGTAGCAATCAGCCCCAGCATTTT. It yields the protein CASSQNVGSNQPQHF. Full variable domain (rest looked up from reference TRBV7-2 and TRBJ1-5): GAGVSQSPSNKVTEKGKDVELRCDPISGHTALYWYRQSLGQGLEFLIYFQGNSAPDKSGLPSDRFSAERTGGSVSTLTIQRTQQEDSAVYLCASSQNVGSNQPQHFGDGTRLSIL.

The chain uses TRBV18 and TRBJ1-1, with 8 bases aligning to TRBD1. The CDR3 runs to 13 residues. V lost 8 bases to trimming and J lost 2 bases; unmatched junction nucleotides: 4. Germline V gene data show CDR1 as KGHSH and CDR2 as LQKENI. The DNA for the CDR3 is TGTGCCAGCACGGGACAGGATAACACTGAAGCTTTCTTT. It encodes CASTGQDNTEAFF.

A note on this clone: This CDR3 is also generated by other DNA sequences in the sample. This rearrangement joins TRBV5-1 to TRBJ1-5; D possibly corresponds to TRBD1 (5 bases). The CDR3 has 15 amino acids. CDR1 is SGHRS and CDR2 is YFSETQ in the germline V gene. Trimming cost V 0 bases and J 4 bases, with 11 bases left between them. This chain's CDR3 is CASSLEGTENQPQHF. CDR3 bases: TGCGCCAGCAGCTTGGAGGGGACGGAGAATCAGCCCCAGCATTTT.

The CDR3 DNA follows: TGTGCCAGCAGCTTCGGGACTAACTTCTACGAGCAGTACTTC. As protein: CASSFGTNFYEQYF. The chain is built from TRBV7-2 and TRBJ2-7, with 7 bases fitting TRBD2. There are 14 residues in the CDR3. Germline trimming cut 3 bases from V and 3 bases from J; bases unmatched to any gene: 5. CDR1 and CDR2 from the germline V gene are SGHTA and FQGNSA.

This clone showed up just a few times. J is TRBJ1-3 and V is TRBV2; TRBD1 is a possible D gene (5 bases). The CDR3 runs 12 residues. In germline, CDR1 is SNHLY, CDR2 FYNNEI. V shed 10 bases and J shed 2 bases, with 9 bases lying between them. The CDR3 region is CATTGAGNTIYF. CDR3 sequence (DNA): TGTGCCACCACAGGAGCTGGAAACACCATATATTTT. Supplemented by reference TRBV2 and TRBJ1-3, the full variable domain reads EPEVTQTPSHQVTQMGQEVILRCVPISNHLYFYWYRQILGQKVEFLVSFYNNEISEKSEIFDDQFSVERPDGSNFTLKIRSTKLEDSAMYFCATTGAGNTIYFGEGSWLTVV.

The rearrangement links TRBV29-1 to TRBJ2-7; D tentatively reads TRBD1 or TRBD2 (6 bases each). Trimming took 4 bases from V and 1 from J, leaving 20 bases between them. Per germline, CDR1 SQVTM and CDR2 ANQGSEA. The CDR3 contains 16 residues. CDR3 loop: CSVGLPRGLQSYEQYF. The CDR3 nucleotides are TGCAGCGTTGGACTGCCCCGGGGGCTTCAGTCCTACGAGCAGTACTTC.

This clone has only one observation. This chain connects TRBV5-1 to TRBJ2-5; D perhaps matches TRBD2 (5 bases). From germline, CDR1 is SGHRS and CDR2 YFSETQ. This CDR3 region has 16 residues. Trimming stripped 4 bases from V and 0 bases from J, with 16 bases between. CDR3 nucleotides: TGCGCCAGCAGCCCCCAATCCCTAGCCAACCAAGAGACCCAGTACTTC. Translating gives CASSPQSLANQETQYF.

This chain links TRBV19 with TRBJ1-2; possibly TRBD1 for D (5 bases). Germline CDR1 reads LNHDA; CDR2 reads SQIVND (reference sequence). The CDR3 has 14 residues. The V and J ends lost 3 bases and 0 bases respectively, with 8 bases between them. CDR3 sequence reads: CASSIVTANYGYTF. The CDR3 DNA sequence: TGTGCCAGTAGTATCGTGACAGCTAACTATGGCTACACCTTC.

The chain recombines TRBV7-9 with TRBJ1-2; D not resolved. The V and J ends lost 5 bases and 4 bases respectively, with 8 bases between them. CDR1 and CDR2 from the germline V gene are SEHNR and FQNEAQ (reference sequence). There are 12 residues in the CDR3. The CDR3 loop reads CASSAETYGYTF. CDR3 DNA sequence: TGTGCCAGCAGCGCAGAGACCTATGGCTACACCTTC.

The J gene is TRBJ2-7, the V gene TRBV5-8; D is undetermined. Trimming shortened V by 1 base and J by 5 bases, and 4 bases separated the two germline ends. Germline values: CDR1 SGHTS, CDR2 YDEGEE. CDR3 length equals 11 residues. The chain's CDR3 is CASSLTHEQYF. CDR3 DNA: TGTGCCAGCAGCTTGACCCACGAGCAGTACTTC.

This clone has just one count. V and J are TRBV14 and TRBJ1-2; D perhaps matches TRBD1 (5 bases). Germline assignment: CDR1 SGHDN and CDR2 FVKESK. The V end was cut by 0 bases, the J end by 6 bases, with 17 bases between. This CDR3 region has 16 residues. CDR3 DNA: TGTGCCAGCAGCCAAGATCTTGAAATTAAGGGGAATGGCTACACCTTC. Amino acid sequence: CASSQDLEIKGNGYTF. Supplemented by reference TRBV14 and TRBJ1-2, the full variable domain reads EAGVTQFPSHSVIEKGQTVTLRCDPISGHDNLYWYRRVMGKEIKFLLHFVKESKQDESGMPNNRFLAERTGGTYSTLKVQPAELEDSGVYFCASSQDLEIKGNGYTFGSGTRLTVV.

The chain uses TRBV5-8 and TRBJ2-3, with no clear D. V lost 3 bases to trimming and J lost 4 bases, with 12 bases between them. The CDR3 extends over 14 amino acids. The germline V gene has CDR1 SGHTS and CDR2 YDEGEE. The CDR3 sequence: CASSSFIGADTQYF. The CDR3 region has the DNA TGTGCCAGCAGCTCGTTCATTGGTGCAGATACGCAGTATTTT.

This chain links TRBV5-4 with TRBJ1-2; 7 bases match TRBD1. From germline, CDR1 is SGHNT and CDR2 YYREEE (reference sequence). The CDR3 is 16 residues long. J was trimmed by 6 bases and V by 4 bases; bases with no gene match: 15. The CDR3 protein is CASSLYHLQGSDGYTF. As DNA, the CDR3 is TGTGCCAGCAGCCTATATCACCTACAGGGGAGTGATGGCTACACCTTC.

The J gene is TRBJ1-1, the V gene TRBV11-3; D is unresolved. The CDR3 runs 16 residues. Germline CDR1 SGHNT, CDR2 YENEEA. Trimming left V 0 bases short and J 3 bases short, with 14 bases between. CDR3 sequence: CASSLEAQPLHTEAFF. CDR3 bases: TGTGCCAGCAGCTTAGAAGCCCAGCCCTTGCACACTGAAGCTTTCTTT.

This chain joins TRBV5-6 and TRBJ1-2; D is uncertain. CDR1 SGHDT and CDR2 YYEEEE come from the germline V gene. V dropped 1 base and J dropped 8 bases, with 9 bases sitting between them. CDR3 length: 12 amino acids. CDR3 region: CASSLWPSGYTF. The CDR3 bases are TGTGCCAGCAGCTTGTGGCCCTCGGGCTACACCTTC.

CDR3 DNA: TGTGCCAGCAGCCCGGGGCCGGGACAGGGAGGATACACCATATATTTT. Protein product: CASSPGPGQGGYTIYF. The chain is built from TRBV5-5 and TRBJ1-3, with 9 bases identical to TRBD1. The CDR3 loop spans 16 amino acids. Trimming cost V 4 bases and J 8 bases; bases outside gene matches: 13. Germline V gene sequence: CDR1 SGHKS, CDR2 YYEKEE (reference sequence). The full variable domain, in which reference TRBV5-5 and TRBJ1-3 provide the parts outside the CDR3, is DAGVTQSPTHLIKTRGQQVTLRCSPISGHKSVSWYQQVLGQGPQFIFQYYEKEERGRGNFPDRFSARQFPNYSSELNVNALLLGDSALYLCASSPGPGQGGYTIYFGEGSWLTVV.